This paragraph covers one T cell receptor (beta chain) sequence. This sample was taken from a study of blood T cell repertoires in COVID-19. Study-level background: Whether acute or convalescent, the COVID-19 samples came from the United States, Italy and Spain. Sources were T cells, B-cell-depleted T cells, or PBMCs; the material itself was cDNA or gDNA.

Original handling: Reference gene primers were amplified, and this amplification served to estimate nucleated cell counts. Generated by immunoSEQ multiplex PCR, the TCRdb table keeps only in-frame clones and is missing some. The DNA gave D and trimming, while V, J and clone size come from that table. Of fewer than 200,000 clones in the sample, approximately 91% were seen once. In germline, CDR1 is SGHNT, CDR2 YYREEE (reference sequence). The CDR3 contains 17 residues. V shed 1 base, J shed 5 bases, and the junction held 11 bases outside the gene matches. Seattle-derived patients entered the study during active infection and were followed longitudinally.

Sequencing was performed on peripheral blood. The clonotype originates from a man aged 18 to 29 with COVID-19, enrolled during active disease. This sequence joins TRBV5-4 and TRBJ2-3, with 9 bases fitting TRBD2. DNA for the CDR3: TGTGCCAGCAGCTTGAATTGGCGGGAGGGCCAAGGAGATACGCAGTATTTT. Its protein is CASSLNWREGQGDTQYF.